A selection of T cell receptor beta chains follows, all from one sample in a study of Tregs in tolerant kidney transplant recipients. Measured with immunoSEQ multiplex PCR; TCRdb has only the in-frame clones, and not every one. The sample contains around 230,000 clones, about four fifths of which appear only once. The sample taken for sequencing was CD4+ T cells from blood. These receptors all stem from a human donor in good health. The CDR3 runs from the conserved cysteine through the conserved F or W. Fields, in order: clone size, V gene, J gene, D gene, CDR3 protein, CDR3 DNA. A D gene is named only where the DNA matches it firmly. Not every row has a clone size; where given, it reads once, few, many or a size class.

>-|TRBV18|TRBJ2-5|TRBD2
CASSPRDGGTQRAQYF
TGTGCCAGCTCACCGCGGGACGGGGGGACCCAGAGGGCCCAGTACTTC
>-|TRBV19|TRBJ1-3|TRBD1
CASSIAFGTGDQSGNTIYF
TGTGCCAGTAGTATCGCGTTTGGGACAGGGGACCAGAGTGGAAACACCATATATTTT
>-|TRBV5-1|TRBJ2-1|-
CASSLRVAAPYNEQFF
TGCGCCAGCAGCTTACGAGTAGCGGCCCCCTACAATGAGCAGTTCTTC
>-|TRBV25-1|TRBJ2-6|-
CASSQRGRTGANVLTF
TGTGCCAGCAGTCAAAGGGGAAGAACTGGGGCCAACGTCCTGACTTTC
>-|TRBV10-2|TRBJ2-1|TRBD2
CASSERTSSYNEQFF
TGCGCCAGCAGTGAGAGGACTAGCTCCTACAATGAGCAGTTCTTC
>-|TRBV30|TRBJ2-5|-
CAWKPRVSGNQETQYF
TGTGCCTGGAAACCAAGGGTTTCCGGGAACCAAGAGACCCAGTACTTC
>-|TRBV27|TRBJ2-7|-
CASSRLPPLENEQYF
TGTGCCAGCAGTCGCCTCCCCCCACTTGAGAACGAGCAGTACTTC
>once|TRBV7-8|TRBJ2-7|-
CASSLVGTGYEQYF
TGTGCCAGCAGCTTAGTGGGTACCGGCTACGAGCAGTACTTC
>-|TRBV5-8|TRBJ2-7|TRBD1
CASSLEDRVPSYEQYF
TGTGCCAGCAGCTTGGAAGACAGGGTTCCTTCCTACGAGCAGTACTTC
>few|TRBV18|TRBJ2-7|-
CASSPAVEQYF
TGTGCCAGCTCACCAGCGGTCGAGCAGTACTTC
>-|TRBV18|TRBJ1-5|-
CASSPPSRSGNQPQHF
TGTGCCAGCTCCCCTCCTTCGCGTTCAGGGAATCAGCCCCAGCATTTT
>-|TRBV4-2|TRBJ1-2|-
CASSQPGTSIDYTF
TGTGCCAGCAGCCAACCCGGGACCTCTATTGACTACACCTTC
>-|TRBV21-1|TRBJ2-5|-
CASSKIDRMETQYF
TGTGCCAGCAGCAAGATCGACAGGATGGAGACCCAGTACTTC
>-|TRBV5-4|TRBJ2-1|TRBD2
CASSRLAGAHNEQFF
TGTGCCAGCAGTCGACTAGCGGGAGCCCACAATGAGCAGTTCTTC
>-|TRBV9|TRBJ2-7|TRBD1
CASSLRTGGNYEQYF
TGTGCCAGCAGCTTAAGGACAGGGGGGAACTACGAGCAGTACTTC
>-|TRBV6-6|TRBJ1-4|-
CASSYSRGNEKLFF
TGTGCCAGCAGTTACTCGAGGGGGAATGAAAAACTGTTTTTT
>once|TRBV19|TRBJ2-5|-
CASSQAGVSVETQYF
TGTGCCAGTAGCCAAGCAGGGGTTTCGGTAGAGACCCAGTACTTC
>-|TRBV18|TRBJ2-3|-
CASFTSTDTQYF
TGTGCCAGCTTCACAAGCACTGATACGCAGTATTTT
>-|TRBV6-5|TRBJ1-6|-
CASTGARGSPLHF
TGTGCCAGCACCGGGGCCCGCGGTTCACCCCTCCACTTT
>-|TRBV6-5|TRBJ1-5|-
CASSYRAGQPQHF
TGTGCCAGCAGTTACAGGGCTGGCCAGCCCCAGCATTTT
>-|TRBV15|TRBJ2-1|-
CATSSYNEQFF
TGTGCCACCAGTTCCTACAATGAGCAGTTCTTC
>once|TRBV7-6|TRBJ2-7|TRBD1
CASSPDRGFLYEQYF
TGTGCCAGCAGCCCGGACAGGGGGTTTCTCTACGAGCAGTACTTC
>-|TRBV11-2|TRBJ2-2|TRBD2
CASSETSGGTGELFF
TGTGCCAGCAGCGAGACTAGCGGGGGGACCGGGGAGCTGTTTTTT
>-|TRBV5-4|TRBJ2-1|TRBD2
CASSPRTSGGSYNEQFF
TGTGCCAGCAGCCCCCGGACTAGCGGGGGCTCCTACAATGAGCAGTTCTTC
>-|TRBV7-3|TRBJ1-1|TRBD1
CASSLTDRVSGSGACF
TGTGCCAGCAGCTTAACTGACAGGGTTTCAGGTAGTGGAGCTTGCTTT
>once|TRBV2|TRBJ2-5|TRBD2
CASRLAGETQYF
TGTGCCAGCAGACTAGCGGGAGAGACCCAGTACTTC
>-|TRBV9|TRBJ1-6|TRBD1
CASSVATGGAGISPLHF
TGTGCCAGCAGCGTAGCGACAGGGGGCGCTGGGATCTCACCCCTCCACTTT
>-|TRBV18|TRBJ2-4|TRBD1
CASSLRGRMAKNIQYF
TGTGCCAGCTCACTCAGGGGGCGTATGGCCAAAAACATTCAGTACTTC
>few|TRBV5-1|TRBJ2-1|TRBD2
CASSLASSGGFYNEQFF
TGCGCCAGCAGCTTGGCGTCTAGCGGGGGCTTCTACAATGAGCAGTTCTTC
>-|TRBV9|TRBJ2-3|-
CASSVGVTDTQYF
TGTGCCAGCAGCGTAGGGGTGACAGATACGCAGTATTTT
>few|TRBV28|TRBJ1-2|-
CASSSRTGPGHGYTF
TGTGCCAGCAGTTCTCGTACAGGGCCGGGACATGGCTACACCTTC
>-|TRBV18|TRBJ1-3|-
CASSLQRGSSGNTIYF
TGTGCCAGCTCACTACAGAGGGGGAGCTCTGGAAACACCATATATTTT
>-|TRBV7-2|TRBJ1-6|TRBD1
CASSTGGASYNSPLHF
TGTGCCAGCAGCACAGGGGGCGCTTCCTATAATTCACCCCTCCACTTT
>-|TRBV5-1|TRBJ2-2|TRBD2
CASSGAGANTGELFF
TGCGCCAGCAGCGGGGCGGGGGCGAACACCGGGGAGCTGTTTTTT
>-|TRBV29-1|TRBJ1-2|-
CSVGQPPNYGYTF
TGCAGCGTAGGACAGCCCCCTAACTATGGCTACACCTTC
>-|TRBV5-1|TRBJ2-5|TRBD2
CASSPPGLADIQETQYF
TGCGCCAGCAGCCCTCCTGGACTAGCGGATATCCAAGAGACCCAGTACTTC
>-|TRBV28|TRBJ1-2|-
CASTVYGEHYGYTF
TGTGCCAGCACCGTGTACGGGGAGCACTATGGCTACACCTTC
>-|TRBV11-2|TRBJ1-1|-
CASSLVAANTEAFF
TGTGCCAGCAGCTTAGTCGCGGCGAACACTGAAGCTTTCTTT
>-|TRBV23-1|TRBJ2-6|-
CASSHRGLSGANVLTF
TGCGCCAGCAGTCATCGCGGACTGTCTGGGGCCAACGTCCTGACTTTC
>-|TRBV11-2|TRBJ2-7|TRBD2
CASSLAREVTSYEQYF
TGTGCCAGCAGCCTGGCGCGGGAGGTCACCTCCTACGAGCAGTACTTC
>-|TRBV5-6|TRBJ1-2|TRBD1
CASSKDRRGYGYTF
TGTGCCAGCAGCAAGGACAGGCGGGGCTATGGCTACACCTTC
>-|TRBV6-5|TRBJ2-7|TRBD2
CASSPLAGVREQYF
TGTGCCAGCAGCCCCCTGGCGGGAGTGCGCGAGCAGTACTTC
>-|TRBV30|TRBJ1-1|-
CAWSVNLNTEAFF
TGTGCCTGGAGTGTAAACCTGAACACTGAAGCTTTCTTT
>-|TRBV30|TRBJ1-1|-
CAWKNSRRNTEAFF
TGTGCCTGGAAGAATTCACGGAGGAACACTGAAGCTTTCTTT
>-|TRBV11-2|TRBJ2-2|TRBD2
CASSPGLAGVNTGELFF
TGTGCCAGCAGCCCGGGACTAGCGGGAGTGAACACCGGGGAGCTGTTTTTT
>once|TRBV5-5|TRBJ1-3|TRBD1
CASSLAPTGANGNTIYF
TGTGCCAGCAGCTTGGCACCGACAGGGGCCAATGGAAACACCATATATTTT
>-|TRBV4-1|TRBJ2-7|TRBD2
CASSPTSGGGYEQYF
TGCGCCAGCAGCCCCACTAGCGGGGGAGGGTACGAGCAGTACTTC
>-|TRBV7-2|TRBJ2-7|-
CASSLVSGPSYEQYF
TGTGCCAGCAGCTTAGTTTCAGGGCCCTCCTACGAGCAGTACTTC
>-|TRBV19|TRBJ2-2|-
CASSSMASAYGELFF
TGTGCCAGTAGTTCTATGGCTAGCGCATACGGGGAGCTGTTTTTT
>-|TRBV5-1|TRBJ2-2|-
CASSGRAGPNTGELFF
TGCGCCAGCAGCGGTAGGGCGGGGCCGAACACCGGGGAGCTGTTTTTT
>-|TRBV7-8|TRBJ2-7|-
CASSFTGKYEQYF
TGTGCCAGCAGCTTCACAGGGAAGTACGAGCAGTACTTC
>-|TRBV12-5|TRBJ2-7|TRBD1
CASGLSSVDRVSPYEQYF
TGTGCTAGTGGGTTGTCCTCGGTGGACAGGGTCTCCCCCTACGAGCAGTACTTC
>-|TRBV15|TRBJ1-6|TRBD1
CATSRVPQGVKSSPLHF
TGTGCCACCAGCAGAGTACCCCAGGGGGTTAAATCTTCACCCCTCCACTTT
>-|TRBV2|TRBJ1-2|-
CASSERGPNYGYTF
TGTGCCAGCAGTGAGAGGGGCCCCAACTATGGCTACACCTTC
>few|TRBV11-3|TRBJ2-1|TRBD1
CASSLGEGGLGNEQFF
TGTGCCAGCAGCTTGGGGGAAGGGGGCCTGGGCAATGAGCAGTTCTTC
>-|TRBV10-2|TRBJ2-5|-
CASSTGNQETQYF
TGCGCCAGCAGTACGGGTAACCAAGAGACCCAGTACTTC
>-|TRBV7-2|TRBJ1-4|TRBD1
CASSPSTGVGEKLFF
TGTGCCAGCAGCCCATCAACAGGGGTCGGCGAAAAACTGTTTTTT
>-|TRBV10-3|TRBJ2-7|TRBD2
CAISWGLAASYEQYF
TGTGCCATCAGTTGGGGACTAGCGGCATCCTACGAGCAGTACTTC
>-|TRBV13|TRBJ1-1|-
CASSISGANTEAFF
TGTGCCAGCAGCATCAGTGGGGCGAACACTGAAGCTTTCTTT
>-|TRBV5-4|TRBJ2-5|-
CASSMKETQYF
TGTGCCAGCAGCATGAAAGAGACCCAGTACTTC